These 20 T cell receptor beta chains came from one sample sequenced in a study of T-cell memory formation after mild COVID-19 (dated by TCRdb to about 2021). Receptors were amplified or captured by 5' RACE. The listed sequencing device is Illumina NovaSeq 6000. TCRdb trimmed the raw reads at Q25, called clones with MiXCR and kept productive beta chains. Rows with a matching CDR3 protein are joined into one entry that keeps the most common DNA and genes. This sample has 400,000 to 450,000 distinct CDR3 sequences in its table, and more than 15% of those were observed once. The ten largest clones take up roughly a fifth of the sample. Input material: PBMCs or a T cell subset sorted from them (not recorded which). Every receptor here comes from a man younger than 30 who had mild COVID-19 (a few samples of this study predate the infection). The sample titles of this study are shuffled in the database, so cell type and time point are left out; the donor was told from shared clones.

This chain connects TRBV20-1 to TRBJ2-7; 9 nucleotides match TRBD1. Germline CDR1 and CDR2: DFQATT and SNEGSKA (reference sequence). The V segment lost 5 bases and the J segment 9 bases; nucleotides outside the gene matches: 5. The CDR3 covers 11 residues. CDR3 amino acids: CSAGKTGGQYV. CDR3 in DNA: TGCAGTGCTGGGAAGACAGGGGGGCAGTACGTC.

This clonotype was counted only a few times. The chain carries TRBV20-1 and TRBJ2-5, with D possibly being TRBD1 (6 bases). V was shortened by 3 bases and J by 5 bases, with 19 bases between the two germline ends. Germline V CDR1 and CDR2: DFQATT, SNEGSKA (reference sequence). CDR3 length: 15 residues. The CDR3 DNA reads TGCAGTGCTAGCCGCGGACAGATGTTGTCGGAGACCCAGTACTTC. Its protein product is CSASRGQMLSETQYF.

The gene calls are TRBV5-1 and TRBJ2-3; TRBD2 matches at 8 bases. The germline V gene has CDR1 SGHRS and CDR2 YFSETQ. V shed 1 base and J 5 bases; nucleotides not matched to a gene: 9. CDR3 length: 16 amino acids. The CDR3 DNA is TGCGCCAGCAGCTTGAATCCAGCGGGGGTGAGAGATACGCAGTATTTT. Amino acids: CASSLNPAGVRDTQYF.

This clonotype was picked up a small number of times. The chain is built from TRBV5-1 and TRBJ2-1, with D perhaps matching TRBD1 (5 bases). The V end was cut by 0 bases, the J end by 0 bases, with 13 bases between. CDR3 length: 17 amino acids. The germline V gene encodes CDR1 SGHRS and CDR2 YFSETQ. The CDR3 sequence is CASSLGGRDSSYNEQFF. DNA for the CDR3: TGCGCCAGCAGCTTGGGGGGCAGGGATAGCTCCTACAATGAGCAGTTCTTC.

The chain is built from TRBV20-1 and TRBJ2-3, with D uncertain. This CDR3 spans 15 amino acids. Trimming took off 6 bases at V and 0 bases at J, with 16 bases between the two ends. Germline assignment: CDR1 DFQATT and CDR2 SNEGSKA (reference sequence). The DNA for the CDR3 is TGCAGTGCCCCTCCGGCCCTACCTAGCACAGATACGCAGTATTTT. Translating gives CSAPPALPSTDTQYF.

V and J are TRBV4-1 and TRBJ2-4; 7 positions agree with TRBD1. The germline V gene has CDR1 MGHRA and CDR2 YSYEKL. V shed 0 bases, J shed 6 bases, and the junction held 5 bases outside the gene matches. The CDR3 runs to 15 residues. The CDR3 nucleotides are TGCGCCAGCAGCCAAGATAGAAACAGGGGAAACATTCAGTACTTC. It encodes CASSQDRNRGNIQYF.

The chain combines TRBV19 with TRBJ1-5; the D is unclear. V was shortened by 2 bases and J by 6 bases, with 8 bases between the two germline ends. Germline V gene data show CDR1 as LNHDA and CDR2 as SQIVND (reference sequence). CDR3 size: 13 residues. CDR3 in amino acids: CASSITLGQPQHF. The CDR3 bases are TGTGCCAGTAGTATAACACTGGGTCAGCCCCAGCATTTT.

The V and J genes are TRBV10-3 and TRBJ2-5; TRBD2 might be the D (6 bases). CDR3 length: 15 amino acids. The V end lost 0 bases, the J end lost 7 bases, and 15 bases lay between the germline ends. Germline CDR1 reads ENHRY; CDR2 reads SYGVKD. The CDR3 reads CAISESGRQSGTQYF. In DNA form, the CDR3 reads TGTGCCATCAGTGAGTCGGGGAGGCAGAGTGGGACCCAGTACTTC.

Only one count was recorded for this clonotype. The rearrangement links TRBV7-6 to TRBJ2-5, with 12 bases fitting TRBD2. CDR3 length: 15 amino acids. The junction had 3 bases not matched to a gene; V was cut back by 5 bases and J by 2 bases. Germline CDR1 SGHVS, CDR2 FNYEAQ. CDR3: CASSATSGGQETQYF. CDR3 DNA: TGTGCCAGCAGCGCGACTAGCGGGGGACAAGAGACCCAGTACTTC.

CDR3 sequence: CASSLIGGGETQYF. Written as DNA, the CDR3 is TGTGCCAGCAGCTTAATTGGAGGTGGAGAGACCCAGTACTTC. The chain couples TRBV7-9 to TRBJ2-5; TRBD2 is a possible D gene (5 bases). CDR1 SEHNR and CDR2 FQNEAQ come from the germline V gene (reference sequence). The CDR3 is 14 residues long. The V and J ends lost 2 bases and 4 bases respectively, with 11 bases between them.

This clonotype has only a few counts. The chain is built from TRBV10-3 and TRBJ2-2; D is undetermined. Trimming removed 7 bases at V and 0 bases at J, with 9 bases between. This CDR3 has 14 amino acids. Germline values: CDR1 ENHRY, CDR2 SYGVKD. The CDR3 reads CAIMVGTNTGELFF. CDR3 nucleotides: TGTGCCATCATGGTGGGGACGAACACCGGGGAGCTGTTTTTT.

This rearrangement joins TRBV20-1 to TRBJ1-1; no clear D. CDR3 length equals 14 residues. The germline gives CDR1 DFQATT, CDR2 SNEGSKA (reference sequence). V dropped 2 bases and J dropped 0 bases, with 10 bases sitting between them. The CDR3 DNA sequence: TGCAGTGCTAGATGGGCGGGGATGAACACTGAAGCTTTCTTT. The encoded protein is CSARWAGMNTEAFF.

The chain is built from TRBV27 and TRBJ2-7, with 7 bases lining up with TRBD1. V was pared by 2 bases and J by 2 bases, with 3 bases of the junction left unmatched. From germline, CDR1 is MNHEY and CDR2 SMNVEV (reference sequence). The CDR3 runs to 14 residues. The CDR3 sequence is CASSLTGQTYEQYF. CDR3 nucleotides: TGTGCCAGCAGTTTAACGGGACAGACCTACGAGCAGTACTTC.

This clonotype was seen many times. The gene calls are TRBV4-3 and TRBJ2-1, with 13 bases fitting TRBD2. The CDR3 is made up of 18 amino acids. Trimming removed 8 bases from V and 0 bases from J; junction bases left unmatched: 10. Germline loops: CDR1 LGHNA, CDR2 YSLEER. CDR3 amino acids: CASRGGLAGSSSYNEQFF. The CDR3, as DNA: TGCGCCAGCCGCGGGGGACTAGCGGGGTCTAGCTCCTACAATGAGCAGTTCTTC.

This rearrangement joins TRBV4-1 to TRBJ2-3; D remains unclear. The CDR3 consists of 16 residues. Germline V gene lookup returns CDR1 MGHRA and CDR2 YSYEKL. V was clipped by 1 base and J by 1 base, with 12 bases between them. The CDR3 DNA is TGCGCCAGCAGCCAAGTGCGGACCCTCGGCACAGATACGCAGTATTTT. It yields the protein CASSQVRTLGTDTQYF.

DNA for the CDR3: TGTGCCAGCACCGCCCTAGTGGCGGGCGGGGGGCTGGGAGAGACCCAGTACTTC. Its translation: CASTALVAGGGLGETQYF. The chain couples TRBV12-3 or TRBV12-4 to TRBJ2-5, with 8 bases aligning to TRBD2. CDR3 length: 18 residues. The J segment lost 4 bases and the V segment lost 7 bases, leaving 20 bases of the junction unmatched.

The rearrangement uses TRBV12-3 or TRBV12-4 and TRBJ2-3; 7 bases fit TRBD2. The CDR3 spans 11 residues. Trimming at V came to 5 bases and at J to 15 bases, leaving 8 bases not matched to a gene. The CDR3: CASSLTSNFYF. DNA of the CDR3: TGTGCCAGCAGTCTGACTAGCAATTTCTATTTT.

This clonotype has just a few counts. The chain links TRBV4-1 to TRBJ1-5; D remains ambiguous. Germline CDR1 and CDR2: MGHRA and YSYEKL. Between the trimmed V and J ends, which lost 0 bases and 7 bases, there was a span of 10 bases. This CDR3 is built from 14 residues. CDR3 nucleotides: TGCGCCAGCAGCCAAGACAGCGGGTACCAGCCCCAGCATTTT. This encodes CASSQDSGYQPQHF.

This clonotype has only one observation. V gene TRBV20-1 combines with J gene TRBJ2-4, with 10 nucleotides matching TRBD1. CDR3 length equals 14 residues. V gave up 3 bases and J gave up 7 bases; unmatched junction bases: 6. CDR1 is DFQATT and CDR2 is SNEGSKA in the germline V gene (reference sequence). The CDR3 bases are TGCAGTGCTAGGCCAGGACAGGGGGTCAACATTCAGTACTTC. This codes for CSARPGQGVNIQYF.

This clonotype was detected only a few times. The chain links TRBV12-5 to TRBJ2-3; possible D gene TRBD1, 6 bases. The CDR3 spans 14 residues. With 1 base removed from V and 1 base from J, the gap between germline ends came to 6 bases. Germline CDR1 is LGHNT and CDR2 is FRNRAP. CDR3 coding DNA: TGTGCTAGTGGTTTGGCAGGGGGCACAGATACGCAGTATTTT. It is translated as CASGLAGGTDTQYF.